This is a list of T cell receptor beta chains from one sample in a study of blood T cell repertoires in COVID-19. Profiling relied on immunoSEQ multiplex PCR, and the TCRdb table lists in-frame clones only, not all of them. The sample holds roughly 90,000 clones, about 82% seen once. The specimen was peripheral blood. These receptors came from a human donor in a cohort sampled during active COVID-19. Both conserved end residues are part of each CDR3. D genes are given only for firm matches. A clone size is listed for some rows: how often the clone was seen (once, few, many), or a class if it is expanded.

DNA	CDR3	D	J	size	V
TGTGCCAGCAGTCGGGCAGGGGCCTCCCGGCAGTTCTTC	CASSRAGASRQFF	-	TRBJ2-1	-	TRBV25-1
TGTGCCACCAGCAGAGACCAGAGGTACCAAGAGACCCAGTACTTC	CATSRDQRYQETQYF	-	TRBJ2-5	-	TRBV15
TGTGCCAGCAGCCATTACCCCGGGACTAGCGGGAGGGCCGCGTTTACCGGGGAGCTGTTTTTT	CASSHYPGTSGRAAFTGELFF	TRBD2	TRBJ2-2	-	TRBV4-2
TGTGCCAGCAGTACGGACCGGGGAACTGAAGCTTTCTTT	CASSTDRGTEAFF	-	TRBJ1-1	-	TRBV6-2/TRBV6-3
TGTGCCAGTAAATTCGGGACAGGCGACTATAGCAATCAGCCCCAGCATTTT	CASKFGTGDYSNQPQHF	TRBD1	TRBJ1-5	-	TRBV19
TGCGCCAGCCGAGCGGGCATAAGCTCCTACGAGCAGTACTTC	CASRAGISSYEQYF	-	TRBJ2-7	few	TRBV5-1
TGTGCCAGCACCTACAGGGCCGACTATGGCTACACCTTC	CASTYRADYGYTF	-	TRBJ1-2	-	TRBV2
TGCGCCAGCAGGGACAGCGGAGGCCAAGAGACCCAGTACTTC	CASRDSGGQETQYF	-	TRBJ2-5	-	TRBV10-2
TGTGCCAGCAGTTTAAACCGGGTGGACATTCAGTACTTC	CASSLNRVDIQYF	-	TRBJ2-4	-	TRBV27
TGTGCCAGCAGCTTCGGAGAGGGACTTCGAGGCTACACCTTC	CASSFGEGLRGYTF	-	TRBJ1-2	-	TRBV7-9
TGTGCCAGCAGCTTTCAGGGGGCGATTGGTGGCTACACCTTC	CASSFQGAIGGYTF	TRBD1	TRBJ1-2	-	TRBV7-2
TGTGCCAGTAGTTTAGCAGGGACAGTCACTGAAGCTTTCTTT	CASSLAGTVTEAFF	TRBD1	TRBJ1-1	-	TRBV19
TGTGCCAGCAGCCCGTCCGGGACAGTGAACTCCCTGACTGAAGCTTTCTTT	CASSPSGTVNSLTEAFF	TRBD1	TRBJ1-1	-	TRBV7-8
TGTGCCTGCCCCTTAGGGGGGGGAATGAGCTCACCCCTCCACTTT	CACPLGGGMSSPLHF	-	TRBJ1-6	-	TRBV30
TGTGCCAGCAGTTACTCGGGCCGTGAAAAACTGTTTTTT	CASSYSGREKLFF	-	TRBJ1-4	-	TRBV6-5
TGTGCCAGTAGTAAGGACGGGACTAACTACGAGCAGTACTTC	CASSKDGTNYEQYF	TRBD2	TRBJ2-7	few	TRBV19
TGTGCCAGCAGCTCGGGACAGGGGGCTGGTGGCTACACCTTC	CASSSGQGAGGYTF	TRBD1	TRBJ1-2	-	TRBV28
TGTGCCAGTAGTATAGAGGAGAGTTGGAACTATGGCTACACCTTC	CASSIEESWNYGYTF	-	TRBJ1-2	-	TRBV19
TGTGCCAGCAGTACCGACAGGGTCTACGAGCAGTACTTC	CASSTDRVYEQYF	TRBD1	TRBJ2-7	few	TRBV6-6
TGTGCCAGCAGCCAAGATTCGTCAGGGGGTAAACCCCAGCATTTT	CASSQDSSGGKPQHF	TRBD1	TRBJ1-5	-	TRBV3-1/TRBV3-2
TGTGCCAGCAGTCAGACGGTTGCGGGGCAGCCCCAGCATTTT	CASSQTVAGQPQHF	-	TRBJ1-5	once	TRBV6-2/TRBV6-3
TGTGCCAGCTGGGGGGGGCTGGGGTCGGAGACCCAGTACTTC	CASWGGLGSETQYF	-	TRBJ2-5	-	TRBV2
TGTGCCAGCAGTTACTCGACTAGCGGGCAAGAGACCCAGTACTTC	CASSYSTSGQETQYF	TRBD2	TRBJ2-5	once	TRBV6-6
TGCAGCGTCGAAGGTGGCGGGGGGGCAGATACGCAGTATTTT	CSVEGGGGADTQYF	TRBD2	TRBJ2-3	-	TRBV29-1
TGTGCCAGCAGCCCCGCCCAGCGGGACTACGAGCAGTACTTC	CASSPAQRDYEQYF	TRBD2	TRBJ2-7	-	TRBV7-8
TGTGCCAGCAGTTACGGAGACAGAAGAGATACGCAGTATTTT	CASSYGDRRDTQYF	-	TRBJ2-3	-	TRBV6-5
TGTGCCAGCAGCCCCCGACTAGCGGGGGGGAACACCGGGGAGCTGTTTTTT	CASSPRLAGGNTGELFF	TRBD2	TRBJ2-2	-	TRBV9